This T cell receptor (beta chain) originates from a study of T cells in Graves' hyperthyroidism and ophthalmopathy. Regarding the study as a whole: Stable hyperthyroidism was separated from ophthalmopathy by a model based on 13 V-J features.

The CDR3 extends over 15 amino acids. With 2 bases removed from V and 8 bases from J, the gap between germline ends came to 13 bases. The germline V gene has CDR1 MNHNS and CDR2 SASEGT. This clonotype occurred many times. The target antigen is unknown. A roughly 10 ml volume of fresh peripheral blood provided the PBMCs. Amplification yielded TCR beta CDR3 regions, with RNA transcripts as the source. An initial round of RT-PCR targeting the TCR CDR3 relied on the HTBI primer set. MiXCR, run by TCRdb on the multiplex PCR reads, gives a single entry per CDR3 protein. Among 200,000 to 250,000 distinct CDR3 sequences listed, around 17% were seen once.

Sample: blood. The rearrangement joins TRBV6-1 to TRBJ1-6; possible D gene TRBD1, 5 bases. The TCR was taken from a woman between 18 and 29 years old with Graves' ophthalmopathy. The CDR3 nucleotides are TGTGCCAGCAGTGAATTCGCCAGGGCATATTCACCCCTCCACTTT. Translating gives CASSEFARAYSPLHF.